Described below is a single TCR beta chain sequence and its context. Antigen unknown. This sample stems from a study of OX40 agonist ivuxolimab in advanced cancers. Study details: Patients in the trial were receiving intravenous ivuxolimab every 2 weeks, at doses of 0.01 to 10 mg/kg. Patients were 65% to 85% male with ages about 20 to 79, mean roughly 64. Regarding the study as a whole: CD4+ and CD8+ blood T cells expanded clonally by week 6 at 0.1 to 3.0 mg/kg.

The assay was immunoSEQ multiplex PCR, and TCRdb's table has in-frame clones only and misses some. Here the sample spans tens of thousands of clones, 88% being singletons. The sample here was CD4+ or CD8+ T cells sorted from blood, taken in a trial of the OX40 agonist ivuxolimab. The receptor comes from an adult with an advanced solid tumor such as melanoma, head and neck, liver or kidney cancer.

The CDR3 sequence is CASRPGFSYSNQPQHF. The CDR3, as DNA: TGCGCCAGCAGGCCCGGATTTTCTTATAGCAATCAGCCCCAGCATTTT. The chain is built from TRBV10-2 and TRBJ1-5; D ambiguous. V dropped 6 bases and J dropped 0 bases, with 15 bases sitting between them. The CDR3 runs to 16 residues. The germline V gene has CDR1 WSHSY and CDR2 SAAADI.